The rows below give T cell receptor beta chains drawn from one sample of a study of blood T cell dynamics during melanoma immunotherapy. TCRdb's copy holds only in-frame clones and misses some; the assay was immunoSEQ multiplex PCR. The data contain more than 10,000 clones, 80% of them seen just once; the ten biggest clones take up around 22%. Sequences were derived from blood, sampled from a patient treated with checkpoint blockade. The receptors originated from a human donor with melanoma. The CDR3 runs from the conserved cysteine through the conserved F or W. D genes are given only for firm matches. Part of the rows lack a size; the others show once, few, many or a class for expanded clones.

TGTGCCAGCAGAGTAGGGGCCAACACAGATACGCAGTATTTT CASRVGANTDTQYF TRBJ2-3 NA NA TRBV27
TGTGCCAGCAGCTCGACAGGGGGTTTTACAGATACGCAGTATTTT CASSSTGGFTDTQYF TRBJ2-3 NA TRBD1 TRBV7-8
TGTGCCAGCAGCCCACTTGGGGCTGGGGAAAAACTGTTTTTT CASSPLGAGEKLFF TRBJ1-4 few NA TRBV11-2
TGCGCCAGCAGCCCGGATGCAGTTGCCGGGGAGCTGTTTTTT CASSPDAVAGELFF TRBJ2-2 NA NA TRBV5-1
TGTGCCAGCAGTGATACGGGGGGCTACTACGAGCAGTACTTC CASSDTGGYYEQYF TRBJ2-7 NA NA TRBV25-1
TGTGCCAGCAGCCTCAGACAGGGGACCTCCGGTACGCAGTATTTT CASSLRQGTSGTQYF TRBJ2-3 NA TRBD1 TRBV11-2
TGTGCCAGCAGCCAAATGACGGAGGTGACCGCGGGCTACACCTTC CASSQMTEVTAGYTF TRBJ1-2 NA NA TRBV7-9
TGCGCCAGCAGCTTCGGGACCTACGCGCCTAACTATGGCTACACCTTC CASSFGTYAPNYGYTF TRBJ1-2 NA NA TRBV5-1
TGTGCCAGCAGCTTTCCGGGACTAGCGCGCAATGAGCAGTTCTTC CASSFPGLARNEQFF TRBJ2-1 NA TRBD2 TRBV7-2
TGTGCCAGCAGCTCCTTACAAGAGACCCAGTACTTC CASSSLQETQYF TRBJ2-5 NA NA TRBV5-4
TGTGCCAGTAGCACCGGGACTAGCGGGTTAACAGATACGCAGTATTTT CASSTGTSGLTDTQYF TRBJ2-3 NA TRBD2 TRBV19
TGTGCCAGCAGTTTGCAACCCGGACAGGGAAGCAATCAGCCCCAGCATTTT CASSLQPGQGSNQPQHF TRBJ1-5 NA TRBD1 TRBV28
TGTGCCAGCAGTGTGGCAGGGGGCTATGGCTACACCTTC CASSVAGGYGYTF TRBJ1-2 NA TRBD1 TRBV2
TGTGCCAGCTCAACACGGACAGGGAAGAACACTGAAGCTTTCTTT CASSTRTGKNTEAFF TRBJ1-1 NA TRBD1 TRBV18
TGTGCCAGCCGCCTCTTGGGACAGGGGGCTAATTCACCCCTCCACTTT CASRLLGQGANSPLHF TRBJ1-6 once TRBD1 TRBV27
TGCGCCAGCAGTGAATCGGGACCGCGGAACACTGAAGCTTTCTTT CASSESGPRNTEAFF TRBJ1-1 few NA TRBV10-2
TGTGCCAGCAGTCCTAGCAGAGCCTACGAGCAGTACTTC CASSPSRAYEQYF TRBJ2-7 NA NA TRBV6-5
TGTGCCAGCAGCCTGAGCTGGGGAGGGGGTATGAGCAATCAGCCCCAGCATTTT CASSLSWGGGMSNQPQHF TRBJ1-5 NA NA TRBV28
TGTGCCAGTACTCCTGGAGACAGGGTTAATGAGCAGTTCTTC CASTPGDRVNEQFF TRBJ2-1 NA TRBD1 TRBV19
TGTGCCATCCGGACGGAGACTAGCGCGAACACCGGGGAGCTGTTTTTT CAIRTETSANTGELFF TRBJ2-2 once TRBD2 TRBV10-3
TGCGCCAGCAGCCAAGATGGCTTGGGAAGGGATACGCAGTATTTT CASSQDGLGRDTQYF TRBJ2-3 NA NA TRBV4-3
TGCGCCAGCAGGGAGGGTTACGGGACTAGCACAGATACGCAGTATTTT CASREGYGTSTDTQYF TRBJ2-3 once NA TRBV5-1
TGTGCCAGCAGCCGGGACGCCGGCCCGGGGATTGAAAAACTGTTTTTT CASSRDAGPGIEKLFF TRBJ1-4 NA NA TRBV7-2
TGTGCCAGCAGACAGGTATTTGGCGGGGAGCTGTTTTTT CASRQVFGGELFF TRBJ2-2 few NA TRBV5-6
TGTGCCAGCAGCCCGCAAGGGGGTACTTCCGAAGCTTTCTTT CASSPQGGTSEAFF TRBJ1-1 NA NA TRBV6-5
TGTGCCAGCAGCTTAGTGGCCTTGGGGGGACTGTTCTTC CASSLVALGGLFF TRBJ2-1 few NA TRBV7-6
TGTGCCAGCAGGTCACTTCAGCCCGGCGGTACTGAAGCTTTCTTT CASRSLQPGGTEAFF TRBJ1-1 NA NA TRBV27
TGTGCCAGCAGCCCAGGACTTGAAGAGACCCAGTACTTC CASSPGLEETQYF TRBJ2-5 once NA TRBV2
TGCAGCGTCGCTTCAGGGGATCAGCCCCAGCATTTT CSVASGDQPQHF TRBJ1-5 once NA TRBV29-1
TGTGCCAGCAGTCAAGGGGGGACAGGTAATCAGCCCCAGCATTTT CASSQGGTGNQPQHF TRBJ1-5 once TRBD1 TRBV6-1
TGTGCCAGCAGTGGGGGCCGGGTTGGGACAGGAGAAAACTATGGCTACACCTTC CASSGGRVGTGENYGYTF TRBJ1-2 NA TRBD1 TRBV2
TGTGCCAGCAGTGGTAGGTCTTACAATCAGCCCCAGCATTTT CASSGRSYNQPQHF TRBJ1-5 NA NA TRBV6-5
TGTGCCAGCAGGAATAGCGGGGGACAAGAGACCCAGTACTTC CASRNSGGQETQYF TRBJ2-5 NA TRBD2 TRBV6-5
TGTGCCAGCAGCTTAGCGGGACAGCGGAACACTGAAGCTTTCTTT CASSLAGQRNTEAFF TRBJ1-1 once TRBD1 TRBV7-9
TGTGCCAGCAGTTTGGGTAGCGGCACTAACTATGGCTACACCTTC CASSLGSGTNYGYTF TRBJ1-2 NA NA TRBV27
TGTGCCAGCAGCCCCGGATTGGACCTTCTAAGACCCCAGCATTTT CASSPGLDLLRPQHF TRBJ1-5 NA NA TRBV7-8
TGTGCCACCAGCAGCCGTTTAGAGCAGGTAGAGACCCAGTACTTC CATSSRLEQVETQYF TRBJ2-5 NA NA TRBV15
TGTGCCAGCAGTTTGACAGGGTCGGCTTCACCCCTCCACTTT CASSLTGSASPLHF TRBJ1-6 NA TRBD1 TRBV27
TGTGCCAGCAGCCGAGGAGTGGCAGGCTCTAGGAACTTC CASSRGVAGSRNF TRBJ2-4 few NA TRBV11-2
TGTGCCAGCTCACCCAGGTCAGGGGGAGTTTATGGCTACACCTTC CASSPRSGGVYGYTF TRBJ1-2 NA TRBD1 TRBV18
TGTGCCAGTAGTGTCAGACTAGCGGGAGCCCAAGAGACCCAGTACTTC CASSVRLAGAQETQYF TRBJ2-5 once TRBD2 TRBV19
TGTGCCAGCAGCCAAGATCTGCAGGATACGCAGTATTTT CASSQDLQDTQYF TRBJ2-3 NA NA TRBV14
TGTGCCAGCAGCTTAGACCTAGCGGGGGAGACCGGGGAGCTGTTTTTT CASSLDLAGETGELFF TRBJ2-2 once TRBD2 TRBV11-2
TGCAGTGCCTATAACAGGGCGGTCTACACCTTC CSAYNRAVYTF TRBJ1-2 NA NA TRBV20-1
TGTGCCAGCAGTTTAAAAGGGGGCGCAGGGGGCACTGAAGCTTTCTTT CASSLKGGAGGTEAFF TRBJ1-1 few TRBD1 TRBV28
TGCGCCAGCAGCCAAGAAGGGGGCGGGAGGAGAAATGAGCAGTTCTTC CASSQEGGGRRNEQFF TRBJ2-1 NA NA TRBV4-1
TGTGCCAGCAGACCGGGACAGGGGACTGAAGCTTTCTTT CASRPGQGTEAFF TRBJ1-1 once TRBD1 TRBV6-5
TGTGCCAGCAGCAGGGGACAGGGAAGGGCTGAAGCTTTCTTT CASSRGQGRAEAFF TRBJ1-1 NA TRBD1 TRBV5-4
TGTGCCAGCAGTGAAGCGGGGGCCTACAATGAGCAGTTCTTC CASSEAGAYNEQFF TRBJ2-1 NA TRBD2 TRBV25-1
TGTGCCAGCAGCAATAGCGGGAGTTTAAATGAGCAGTTCTTC CASSNSGSLNEQFF TRBJ2-1 NA TRBD2 TRBV14
TGCGCCAGCAGCTTGACAGATAACTATGGCTACACCTTC CASSLTDNYGYTF TRBJ1-2 NA NA TRBV5-1
TGTGCCAGCAGCGGGACAACGAACACTGAAGCTTTCTTT CASSGTTNTEAFF TRBJ1-1 NA NA TRBV5-6
TGCGCCAGCAGCTTTGGGACTAGTCCGGGGGCCAACGTCCTGACTTTC CASSFGTSPGANVLTF TRBJ2-6 NA TRBD2 TRBV5-1
TGCGCCAGCAGGTCGATGGGACAGGGGGACCAAGAGACCCAGTACTTC CASRSMGQGDQETQYF TRBJ2-5 NA TRBD1 TRBV4-1
TGTGCTAGCAGCCCCAGGGCGGGAGAGGGTAGTGAGCAGTTCTTC CASSPRAGEGSEQFF TRBJ2-1 NA TRBD2 TRBV7-7
TGTGCCAGTAGGACGGGAGGGTCCTACGAGCAGTACTTC CASRTGGSYEQYF TRBJ2-7 medium-sized TRBD2 TRBV19
TGTGCCAGTAGTATAGATAGCCGGGCCCTTGGGACCCAGCATTTT CASSIDSRALGTQHF TRBJ1-5 NA NA TRBV19
TGCGCCAGCAGGCCAACACCGGGACACTCTAGGGCCGAGCAGTACTTC CASRPTPGHSRAEQYF TRBJ2-7 NA NA TRBV5-1